One and the same sample provided the 2 T cell receptor beta chains below, sequenced in a study of cytomegalovirus exposure and HLA in healthy donors. The study ran its PCR with 60 Vbeta and 13 Jbeta primers. Repertoires were generated with immunoSEQ multiplex PCR, while TCRdb's copy carries only in-frame clones and drops some. The sample includes roughly 150,000 clones, roughly 80% seen only once; the top ten take approximately 2.3%. The specimen was PBMCs. The receptors derive from a male donor in good health and CMV-seronegative.

This chain uses TRBV28 with TRBJ2-7, with 7 bases fitting TRBD2. J gave up 0 bases and V 5 bases, and 13 bases lay outside the gene matches. The V gene's germline CDR1 is MDHEN and CDR2 SYDVKM. The CDR3 extends over 17 amino acids. CDR3: CASSTPWREPPSYEQYF. The CDR3 region has the DNA TGTGCCAGCAGTACGCCATGGCGGGAGCCACCCTCCTACGAGCAGTACTTC.

The V gene is TRBV18, the J gene TRBJ1-5, with D possibly matching TRBD1 (5 bases). V lost 0 bases and J lost 3, with 9 bases in between. CDR3 length: 15 amino acids. In germline, CDR1 is KGHSH, CDR2 LQKENI. Here the CDR3 DNA reads TGTGCCAGCTCACCACCAGCAGGGTTCAATCAGCCCCAGCATTTT. It encodes CASSPPAGFNQPQHF. The full variable domain, in which reference TRBV18 and TRBJ1-5 provide the parts outside the CDR3, is NAGVMQNPRHLVRRRGQEARLRCSPMKGHSHVYWYRQLPEEGLKFMVYLQKENIIDESGMPKERFSAEFPKEGPSILRIQQVVRGDSAAYFCASSPPAGFNQPQHFGDGTRLSIL.